The 19 T cell receptor beta chains below were found in one sample sequenced in a study of blood T cells in healthy people across ages. Primers used in a second PCR of roughly 6 to 11 cycles were a sample-barcoded 5' primer and a J-beta primer mix. From the 5' RACE reads, TCRdb called clonotypes with MiXCR, one entry per CDR3 protein. The sample contains about 840,000 distinct CDR3 sequences, 25% to 35% of which appear only once. The sample also formed part of further work on T cells of mothers and their children.

Sample: blood. The receptors stem from a woman between 40 and 50 years old in good health.

This clonotype occurred a few times. The gene calls are TRBV18 and TRBJ2-7; D tentatively reads TRBD1 or TRBD2 (5 bases each). The J call is doubtful: the DNA matches TRBJ2-5 better. Germline V lookup: CDR1 KGHSH, CDR2 LQKENI. This CDR3 contains 14 residues. For the CDR3, the DNA is TGTGCCAGCTCACCGCTCCAGGGCGGGGAGACCCAGTACTTC. Encoded protein: CASSPLQGGETQYF.

This clonotype was seen more than once but under ten times. The CDR3 coding sequence is TGTGCCATCAGGGGGACAGGGGTCACTGAAGCTTTCTTT. Its protein product is CAIRGTGVTEAFF. The chain is built from TRBV10-3 and TRBJ1-1, with 10 bases matching TRBD1. J lost 4 bases, V lost 6 bases, and 2 bases had no gene match. The CDR3 contains 13 residues. CDR1 and CDR2 (germline): ENHRY, SYGVKD.

About this clonotype itself: The junction departs from the called germline gene at one end, perhaps through a read error. This chain links TRBV4-3 with TRBJ1-2, with 8 bases that match TRBD1. Looked up from germline, CDR1 is LGHNA and CDR2 is YSLEER. The length of the CDR3 is 14 residues. The CDR3 here is CAGSRLQGAGGYTF. For the CDR3, the DNA is TGCGCCGGCAGCCGCCTGCAGGGGGCGGGTGGCTACACCTTC.

The table lists this clonotype with many counts. The chain carries TRBV7-2 and TRBJ1-2, with D possibly being TRBD1 (6 bases). This CDR3 contains 14 residues. Trimming took 4 bases from V and 7 from J, leaving 16 bases between them. CDR1 and CDR2 (germline): SGHTA, FQGNSA. The CDR3, as DNA: TGTGCCAGCAGCTCCGGAGACAGGAACACTGGCTACACCTTC. It is translated as CASSSGDRNTGYTF.

This clonotype was seen many times. This may be a read error, as it is one base from a much larger clone. The chain combines TRBV4-1 with TRBJ2-5; no clear D. Trimming removed 0 bases from V and 2 bases from J, with 10 bases in between. Per the germline V gene, CDR1 is MGHRA and CDR2 is YSYEKL. This CDR3 is 15 amino acids long. The CDR3 nucleotides are TGCGCCAGCAGCCAAGATTGCGCCGGACAAGAGACCCAGTACTTC. This codes for CASSQDCAGQETQYF.

Note on this clonotype: One junction end does not reproduce the germline sequence, and a read error may be involved. V gene TRBV29-1 combines with J gene TRBJ2-7; D remains unclear. Per germline, CDR1 SQVTM and CDR2 ANQGSEA. The CDR3 totals 14 residues. The CDR3, as DNA: TGCGGCGTTGAACAATCCGATGACACCTACGAGCAGTACTTC. Residues: CGVEQSDDTYEQYF.

This chain joins TRBV15 and TRBJ2-3; D may be TRBD2 (6 bases). Germline CDR1 LNHNV, CDR2 YYDKDF (reference sequence). The CDR3 contains 17 residues. V lost 0 bases to trimming and J lost 1 base, with 14 bases between them. CDR3: CATSRDRGASGTDTQYF. CDR3 sequence (DNA): TGTGCCACCAGCAGAGATCGCGGGGCTAGCGGCACAGATACGCAGTATTTT.

This clonotype was seen repeatedly, ten times or more. V and J are TRBV6-6 and TRBJ2-6; 7 bases line up with TRBD1. The ends lost 2 bases at V and 4 bases at J; junction bases unmatched: 2. CDR1 and CDR2 (germline): MNHNY, SVGAGI (reference sequence). The CDR3 has 15 amino acids. The DNA for the CDR3 is TGTGCCAGCAGTTACGAGGGACAGGGGGCCAACGTCCTGACTTTC. Translation: CASSYEGQGANVLTF.

This clonotype was found many times. This chain connects TRBV7-2 to TRBJ2-5, with 7 bases that match TRBD1. V lost 5 bases to trimming and J lost 1 base; unmatched junction nucleotides: 10. Per the germline V gene, CDR1 is SGHTA and CDR2 is FQGNSA. The CDR3 length is 16 residues. The CDR3 nucleotides are TGTGCCAGCAGCGCCCAGACAGGGTTGTCCCAAGAGACCCAGTACTTC. Translating gives CASSAQTGLSQETQYF. Full variable domain (outside the CDR3, taken from reference TRBV7-2 and TRBJ2-5): GAGVSQSPSNKVTEKGKDVELRCDPISGHTALYWYRQSLGQGLEFLIYFQGNSAPDKSGLPSDRFSAERTGGSVSTLTIQRTQQEDSAVYLCASSAQTGLSQETQYFGPGTRLLVL.

V gene TRBV30 combines with J gene TRBJ2-1; D is perhaps TRBD1 (5 bases). Trimming took off 2 bases at V and 12 bases at J, with 17 bases between the two ends. The CDR3 runs to 13 residues. Looked up from germline, CDR1 is GTSNPN and CDR2 is SVGIG (reference sequence). The chain's CDR3 is CAWSPSVRAGQFF. The CDR3 nucleotides read TGTGCCTGGAGTCCCTCGGTCAGGGCAGGGCAGTTCTTC.

The rearrangement joins TRBV7-2 to TRBJ1-2, with 8 bases matching TRBD1. V shed 5 bases, J shed 6 bases, and the junction held 11 bases outside the gene matches. Per germline, CDR1 SGHTA and CDR2 FQGNSA. This CDR3 is 15 amino acids long. The CDR3 loop reads CASSPRQGRDNGYTF. Written as DNA, the CDR3 is TGTGCCAGCAGCCCCCGACAGGGGCGCGATAATGGCTACACCTTC. Using reference TRBV7-2 and TRBJ1-2 for the parts outside the CDR3, the full variable domain is GAGVSQSPSNKVTEKGKDVELRCDPISGHTALYWYRQSLGQGLEFLIYFQGNSAPDKSGLPSDRFSAERTGGSVSTLTIQRTQQEDSAVYLCASSPRQGRDNGYTFGSGTRLTVV.

V and J are TRBV20-1 and TRBJ2-1; either TRBD1 or TRBD2 may fit D (7 bases each). This CDR3 is built from 12 residues. Germline V lookup: CDR1 DFQATT, CDR2 SNEGSKA (reference sequence). The germline V and J ends were trimmed by 6 bases and 13 bases, with 19 bases remaining between them. CDR3 region: CSAEPGGETQFF. In nucleotides, the CDR3 is TGCAGTGCGGAACCAGGGGGGGAGACCCAGTTCTTC.

This clonotype was counted only a few times. The chain has TRBV28 and TRBJ1-1; possibly TRBD1 for D (5 bases). This CDR3 is built from 13 residues. CDR1 and CDR2 (germline): MDHEN, SYDVKM. V lost 8 bases, J lost 1 base, and 11 bases lay in between. CDR3 DNA sequence: TGTGCCAGCTGGGGACGGCCGAACACTGAAGCTTTCTTT. Its translation: CASWGRPNTEAFF.

This clonotype was seen many times. The J gene is TRBJ1-5, the V gene TRBV6-6; D uncertain. The germline V gene encodes CDR1 MNHNY and CDR2 SVGAGI (reference sequence). V was pared by 10 bases and J by 5 bases, with 18 bases between. The CDR3 runs 14 residues. CDR3 residues: CATHSRGRDQPQHF. In DNA, the CDR3 is TGTGCCACCCATTCCCGGGGAAGGGATCAGCCCCAGCATTTT.

The V gene is TRBV6-1, the J gene TRBJ1-1; D is unresolved. The germline V and J ends were trimmed by 7 bases and 1 base, with 10 bases remaining between them. Germline CDR1 reads MNHNS; CDR2 reads SASEGT. This CDR3 has 13 residues. The CDR3 loop reads CASTPTENTEAFF. The CDR3 DNA reads TGTGCCAGCACCCCCACAGAGAACACTGAAGCTTTCTTT.

The J gene is TRBJ1-1, the V gene TRBV20-1; tentatively, D is TRBD1 (5 bases). Trimming removed 6 bases from V and 1 base from J, with 18 bases in between. Looked up from germline, CDR1 is DFQATT and CDR2 is SNEGSKA (reference sequence). The CDR3 loop spans 15 amino acids. Written as DNA, the CDR3 is TGCAGTGCCCTCCCGTCGGGGCGGAGGAACACTGAAGCTTTCTTT. Translated, it gives CSALPSGRRNTEAFF.

The CDR3 DNA follows: TGTGCCAGCAGCCGCGGACAGCCGAAACTGTACGAGCAGTACTTC. Translated: CASSRGQPKLYEQYF. J is TRBJ2-7 and V is TRBV5-6; tentatively, D is TRBD1 (6 bases). Trimming removed 4 bases at V and 4 bases at J, with 18 bases between. The CDR3 is 15 amino acids. Looked up from germline, CDR1 is SGHDT and CDR2 is YYEEEE.

The J gene is TRBJ1-1, the V gene TRBV24-1; the match to TRBD1 covers 7 bases. The CDR3 totals 16 residues. CDR1 and CDR2 (germline): KGHDR, SFDVKD. After removal of 2 bases from V and 0 bases from J, the junction contained 5 bases not matched to a gene. For the CDR3, the DNA is TGTGCCACCAGTGATTCCAACAGGGGACTGAACACTGAAGCTTTCTTT. Its translation is CATSDSNRGLNTEAFF.

This clonotype turned up a few times. The chain recombines TRBV29-1 with TRBJ2-1, with 7 bases aligning to TRBD1. Germline V gene lookup returns CDR1 SQVTM and CDR2 ANQGSEA. V shed 4 bases and J 5 bases; nucleotides not matched to a gene: 8. CDR3 length equals 14 residues. CDR3 DNA sequence: TGCAGCGTTGGTTTTTGGACAGGCAACAATGAGCAGTTCTTC. Its protein is CSVGFWTGNNEQFF.